The entry below describes one T cell receptor beta chain. Method: immunoSEQ multiplex PCR; TCRdb's copy keeps in-frame clones and lacks some. The table shows roughly 29,000 clones, with nearly 90% occurring only once. This CDR3 is 15 amino acids long. The V gene's germline CDR1 is LNHDA and CDR2 SQIVND (reference sequence). Deletions cut 3 bases from V and 4 bases from J, with 14 bases between. These data are taken from a study of preoperative IRX-2 immunotherapy in early breast cancer. Specified treatment: preoperative locoregional IRX-2 cytokine immunotherapy. This phase Ib study tested locoregional IRX-2 cytokine immunotherapy given before surgery.

J is TRBJ2-3 and V is TRBV19; weak D call: TRBD1 (6 bases). Sampling was performed from a patient treated with IRX-2 immunotherapy. This TCR came from a human donor with breast cancer. CDR3 nucleotides: TGTGCCAGTAGTATCCTCAGGGGTGGGTCAGATACGCAGTATTTT. It encodes CASSILRGGSDTQYF.